The 14 T cell receptor beta chains below were found in one sample sequenced in a study of cytotoxic CD8 clonotypes in ibrutinib-treated CLL. The repertoire was sequenced with immunoSEQ multiplex PCR; TCRdb's copy has only in-frame clones and lacks some. The table records approximately 60,000 clones, nearly 55% of them present only once. The sample here was PBMCs, taken at disease progression, from a patient treated with ibrutinib. These receptors all stem from a human donor with chronic lymphocytic leukemia.

This chain uses TRBV18 with TRBJ2-4; 9 bases match TRBD1. V dropped 6 bases and J dropped 6; count of bases not matched to a gene: 3. The length of the CDR3 is 13 residues. CDR1 is KGHSH and CDR2 is LQKENI in the germline V gene. The CDR3: CASSQGQGNIQYF. The DNA for the CDR3 is TGTGCCAGCTCGCAGGGACAGGGAAACATTCAGTACTTC. The entire variable domain, with the rest obtained from reference TRBV18 and TRBJ2-4, is as follows: NAGVMQNPRHLVRRRGQEARLRCSPMKGHSHVYWYRQLPEEGLKFMVYLQKENIIDESGMPKERFSAEFPKEGPSILRIQQVVRGDSAAYFCASSQGQGNIQYFGAGTRLSVL.

This clone was detected a few times. The chain uses TRBV28 and TRBJ2-3; unclear D gene. CDR3 length: 13 amino acids. V lost 2 bases and J lost 4, with 7 bases in between. CDR1 and CDR2 from the germline V gene are MDHEN and SYDVKM. CDR3 sequence: CASSLRWADTQYF. The CDR3 DNA follows: TGTGCCAGCAGTTTACGCTGGGCAGATACGCAGTATTTT.

This rearrangement joins TRBV6-6 to TRBJ2-3; 7 bases match TRBD2. The trim removed 4 bases at V and 3 bases at J, leaving 4 bases unmatched. Germline V CDR1 and CDR2: MNHNY, SVGAGI (reference sequence). The CDR3 length is 14 residues. The CDR3 DNA follows: TGTGCCAGCAGTTGGGGGGGAGGAACAGATACGCAGTATTTT. Residues: CASSWGGGTDTQYF.

This clone was detected a few times. The chain uses TRBV5-1 and TRBJ2-7, with TRBD1 matching 8 bases. The germline CDR1 and CDR2 sequences are SGHRS and YFSETQ. This CDR3 has 13 residues. V trimming: 3 bases; J trimming: 1 base; junction bases outside the gene matches: 0. CDR3 sequence (DNA): TGCGCCAGCAGCTGGACAGGGTCCTACGAGCAGTACTTC. Amino acids: CASSWTGSYEQYF.

This clone has more than one count but fewer than ten. The CDR3 bases are TGTGCCATCAGTGAGTCAGCGTCTAGGGGCTACACCTTC. As protein: CAISESASRGYTF. The rearrangement links TRBV10-3 to TRBJ1-2, with unresolved D. Per the germline V gene, CDR1 is ENHRY and CDR2 is SYGVKD. CDR3 length equals 13 residues. The ends were cut back, 0 bases at V and 8 bases at J, with 10 bases in the middle.

This chain joins TRBV5-5 and TRBJ1-5; 7 bases are a match to TRBD1. Germline CDR1 is SGHKS and CDR2 is YYEKEE (reference sequence). This CDR3 contains 13 residues. Trimming cost V 5 bases and J 4 bases; bases outside gene matches: 3. CDR3 protein: CASRGQPNQPQHF. In DNA form, the CDR3 reads TGTGCCAGCAGGGGACAGCCTAATCAGCCCCAGCATTTT.

The chain has TRBV28 and TRBJ1-1; the D is unclear. Germline CDR1 is MDHEN and CDR2 is SYDVKM. The length of the CDR3 is 12 residues. V was clipped by 6 bases and J by 5 bases, with 10 bases between them. The CDR3 loop reads CASSYGYTEAFF. The CDR3 DNA is TGTGCCAGCAGCTATGGATATACTGAAGCTTTCTTT.

There are a few counts of this clone. The chain employs TRBV30 and TRBJ1-2; D uncertain. The V gene's germline CDR1 is GTSNPN and CDR2 SVGIG (reference sequence). The CDR3 loop spans 12 amino acids. Trimming pared 3 bases from V and 4 bases from J, leaving 9 bases between. The CDR3 here is CAWSPRGYGYTF. The CDR3 DNA reads TGTGCCTGGAGCCCACGGGGCTATGGCTACACCTTC.

The table lists this clone with a few counts. This chain connects TRBV6-1 to TRBJ2-6; D is unclear. The CDR3 is 18 residues long. Germline CDR1 is MNHNS and CDR2 is SASEGT. Trimming cost V 1 base and J 1 base, with 14 bases left between them. CDR3 in DNA: TGTGCCAGCAGTGAAGGGAAGGCAGGAAGGTCTGGGGCCAACGTCCTGACTTTC. The encoded protein is CASSEGKAGRSGANVLTF.

The chain has TRBV28 and TRBJ1-5, with D possibly matching TRBD1 (6 bases). Trimming stripped 3 bases from V and 0 bases from J, with 15 bases between. The CDR3 has 17 amino acids. Germline assignment: CDR1 MDHEN and CDR2 SYDVKM. The CDR3: CASSLVGGHYSNQPQHF. CDR3 nucleotides: TGTGCCAGCAGTTTGGTGGGGGGCCACTATAGCAATCAGCCCCAGCATTTT.

The chain employs TRBV18 and TRBJ2-5; D gene ambiguous. This CDR3 is built from 12 residues. In germline, CDR1 is KGHSH, CDR2 LQKENI. V dropped 4 bases and J dropped 3 bases, with 6 bases sitting between them. The CDR3 region has the DNA TGTGCCAGCTCACTCTCCGAAGAGACCCAGTACTTC. It translates to CASSLSEETQYF.

This clone was recorded a few times. The rearrangement links TRBV10-3 to TRBJ2-3; weak D call: TRBD1 (5 bases). From germline, CDR1 is ENHRY and CDR2 SYGVKD. The CDR3 consists of 13 residues. With 2 bases removed from V and 8 bases from J, the gap between germline ends came to 11 bases. The CDR3 DNA follows: TGTGCCATCAGTGAGGCAGGGTCGGGTACGCAGTATTTT. Amino acids: CAISEAGSGTQYF.

This sequence joins TRBV5-4 and TRBJ2-3; tentative D call: TRBD2 (6 bases). Germline values: CDR1 SGHNT, CDR2 YYREEE (reference sequence). V lost 4 bases to trimming and J lost 6 bases, with 15 bases between them. The CDR3 length is 14 residues. CDR3 residues: CASSVALGRDTQYF. CDR3 sequence (DNA): TGTGCCAGCAGCGTGGCCCTGGGGAGGGATACGCAGTATTTT.

The V call is TRBV18, the J call TRBJ2-4; 9 nucleotides match TRBD1. J was trimmed by 5 bases and V by 3 bases; bases with no gene match: 2. The CDR3 spans 14 residues. Germline V gives CDR1 KGHSH, CDR2 LQKENI. The CDR3 bases are TGTGCCAGCTCACCCAGGACAGGGGAAAACATTCAGTACTTC. Its translation is CASSPRTGENIQYF.